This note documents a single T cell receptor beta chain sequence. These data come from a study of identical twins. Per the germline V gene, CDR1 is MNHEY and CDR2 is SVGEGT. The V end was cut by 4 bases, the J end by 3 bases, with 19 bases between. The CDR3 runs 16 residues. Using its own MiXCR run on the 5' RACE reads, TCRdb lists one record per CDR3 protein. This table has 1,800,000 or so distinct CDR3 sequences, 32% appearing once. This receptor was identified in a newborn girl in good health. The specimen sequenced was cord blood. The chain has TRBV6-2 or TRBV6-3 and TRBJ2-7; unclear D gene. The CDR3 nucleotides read TGTGCCAGCAGTTCCATCGGATTTTGGGGATTCTACGAGCAGTACTTC. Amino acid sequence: CASSSIGFWGFYEQYF.